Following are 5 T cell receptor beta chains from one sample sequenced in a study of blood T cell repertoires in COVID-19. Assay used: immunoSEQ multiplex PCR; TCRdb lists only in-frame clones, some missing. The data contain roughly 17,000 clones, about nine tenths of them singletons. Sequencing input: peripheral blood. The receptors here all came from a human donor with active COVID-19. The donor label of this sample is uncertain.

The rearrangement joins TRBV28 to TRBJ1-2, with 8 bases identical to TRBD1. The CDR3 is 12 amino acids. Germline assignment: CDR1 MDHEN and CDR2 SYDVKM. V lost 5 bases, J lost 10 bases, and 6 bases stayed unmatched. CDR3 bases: TGTGCCAGCAGTCGGACAGGGTTTGACTACACCTTC. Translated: CASSRTGFDYTF.

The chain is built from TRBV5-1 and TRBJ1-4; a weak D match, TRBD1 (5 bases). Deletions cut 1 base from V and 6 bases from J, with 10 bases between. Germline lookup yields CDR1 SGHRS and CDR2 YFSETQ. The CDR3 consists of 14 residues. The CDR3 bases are TGCGCCAGCAGCTTGAAGGGGATCTATGAAAAACTGTTTTTT. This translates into CASSLKGIYEKLFF.

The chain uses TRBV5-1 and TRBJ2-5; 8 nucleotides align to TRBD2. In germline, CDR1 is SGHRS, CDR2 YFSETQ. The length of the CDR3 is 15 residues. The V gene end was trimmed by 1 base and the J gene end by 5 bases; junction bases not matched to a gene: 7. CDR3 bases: TGCGCCAGCAGCTTGTCAGCGGGGGTTTTGGAGACCCAGTACTTC. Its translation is CASSLSAGVLETQYF.

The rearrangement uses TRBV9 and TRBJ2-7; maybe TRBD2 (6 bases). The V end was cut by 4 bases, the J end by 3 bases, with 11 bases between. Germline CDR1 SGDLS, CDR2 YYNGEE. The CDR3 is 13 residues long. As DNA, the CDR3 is TGTGCCAGCAGCCCGACGGGGGTCTACGAGCAGTACTTC. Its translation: CASSPTGVYEQYF.

CDR3 in amino acids: CASSRTGSSGNTIYF. DNA of the CDR3: TGTGCCAGCAGTCGGACAGGATCTTCTGGAAACACCATATATTTT. The chain is built from TRBV2 and TRBJ1-3; 7 bases are a match to TRBD1. After removal of 5 bases from V and 1 base from J, the junction contained 5 bases not matched to a gene. The CDR3 is made up of 15 amino acids. From germline, CDR1 is SNHLY and CDR2 FYNNEI.